The 28 T cell receptor beta chains presented below share a single source sample, sequenced in a study of blood T cell repertoires in COVID-19. Produced via immunoSEQ multiplex PCR; TCRdb's table is partial and in-frame only. This sample has roughly 400,000 clones, with roughly 91% found just once. The source material was PBMCs or T cells enriched from blood (not recorded which). These receptors were obtained from a woman aged 25 to 39 who had recovered from COVID-19.

The chain carries TRBV7-2 and TRBJ1-1; D is unclear. Trimming took 5 bases from V and 1 from J, leaving 8 bases between them. The CDR3 is made up of 13 amino acids. The germline V gene encodes CDR1 SGHTA and CDR2 FQGNSA. CDR3 loop: CASSTGPNTEAFF. DNA for the CDR3: TGTGCCAGCAGCACTGGGCCGAACACTGAAGCTTTCTTT.

The J gene is TRBJ2-5, the V gene TRBV9, with TRBD1 identical over 9 bases. The junction had 8 bases not matched to a gene; V was cut back by 3 bases and J by 5 bases. Germline assignment: CDR1 SGDLS and CDR2 YYNGEE. This CDR3 is built from 15 residues. This CDR3 is CASSGWTGDMETQYF. The CDR3, as DNA: TGTGCCAGCAGCGGTTGGACAGGGGATATGGAGACCCAGTACTTC.

In this sample, this clone turned up once. The chain is built from TRBV5-4 and TRBJ1-3, with a tentative D call TRBD1 (5 bases). This CDR3 region has 13 residues. The V and J ends lost 1 base and 3 bases respectively, with 5 bases between them. Germline V lookup: CDR1 SGHNT, CDR2 YYREEE (reference sequence). The CDR3 protein is CASSLTGGNTIYF. The CDR3 region has the DNA TGTGCCAGCAGCTTGACAGGTGGAAACACCATATATTTT.

The rearrangement links TRBV21-1 to TRBJ1-2. TRBV21-1 is a pseudogene. The CDR3 sequence is 15 residues long. The CDR3 coding sequence is TGTGCCAGAACGATCACTCGGACGGGGAACTATGGCTACACCTTC. Amino acid sequence: CARTITRTGNYGYTF.

The CDR3 coding sequence is TGTGCCAGCAGCCGTTGGACTAGCGTGACCACAGATACGCAGTATTTT. Protein product: CASSRWTSVTTDTQYF. This chain uses TRBV7-8 with TRBJ2-3; 9 bases line up with TRBD2. This CDR3 is built from 16 residues. The V and J ends lost 5 bases and 2 bases, in that order; junction bases with no gene match: 8. Germline values: CDR1 SGHVS, CDR2 FQNEAQ. Together with reference TRBV7-8 and TRBJ2-3, the CDR3 gives the full variable domain: GAGVSQSPRYKVAKRGQDVALRCDPISGHVSLFWYQQALGQGPEFLTYFQNEAQLDKSGLPSDRFFAERPEGSVSTLKIQRTQQEDSAVYLCASSRWTSVTTDTQYFGPGTRLTVL.

The chain employs TRBV4-1 and TRBJ2-4, with 11 bases that match TRBD2. The CDR3 contains 17 residues. After removal of 4 bases from V and 7 bases from J, the junction contained 12 bases not matched to a gene. Looked up from germline, CDR1 is MGHRA and CDR2 is YSYEKL. Here the CDR3 DNA reads TGCGCCAGCAGCCTCTTGGTCACTAGCGGGAGCGGGAACATTCAGTACTTC. Protein product: CASSLLVTSGSGNIQYF.

This clone has just one count. The rearrangement links TRBV6-5 to TRBJ2-1, with D unresolved. Trimming cost V 5 bases and J 6 bases, with 14 bases left between them. CDR1 is MNHEY, CDR2 SVGAGI, per germline. This CDR3 contains 14 residues. The CDR3 loop reads CASSTQIGGNEQFF. CDR3 bases: TGTGCCAGCAGTACTCAAATCGGTGGCAATGAGCAGTTCTTC.

The chain employs TRBV7-8 and TRBJ1-5; D is ambiguous. This CDR3 spans 15 amino acids. V shed 1 base and J shed 2 bases, with 9 bases lying between them. Germline V gives CDR1 SGHVS, CDR2 FQNEAQ. CDR3 sequence reads: CASSLGQLGNQPQHF. Written as DNA, the CDR3 is TGTGCCAGCAGCTTAGGGCAGCTAGGCAATCAGCCCCAGCATTTT.

The chain uses TRBV7-2 and TRBJ1-6; D gene ambiguous. There are 13 residues in the CDR3. Germline V gene data show CDR1 as SGHTA and CDR2 as FQGNSA. V lost 1 base and J 8 bases, leaving 6 bases between the germline ends. CDR3 loop: CASSLEAYSPLHF. CDR3 in DNA: TGTGCCAGCAGCTTAGAAGCCTATTCACCCCTCCACTTT.

The CDR3: CASSVAAGGGPGELFF. The CDR3 DNA sequence: TGTGCCAGCAGCGTAGCTGCGGGAGGAGGGCCCGGGGAGCTGTTTTTT. This rearrangement joins TRBV9 to TRBJ2-2; TRBD2 aligns across 8 bases. Germline V CDR1 and CDR2: SGDLS, YYNGEE. The length of the CDR3 is 16 residues. Losses at the gene ends were 0 bases for V and 6 bases for J; bases not matched to a gene: 7.

The genes are TRBV7-9 and TRBJ1-2, with 11 bases identical to TRBD1. V gave up 5 bases and J gave up 3 bases; unmatched junction bases: 5. This CDR3 has 15 amino acids. Germline V gene sequence: CDR1 SEHNR, CDR2 FQNEAQ (reference sequence). CDR3 bases: TGTGCCAGCAGCAATACGGGACAGGGGGACTATGGCTACACCTTC. It encodes CASSNTGQGDYGYTF.

The chain carries TRBV9 and TRBJ2-1; the D is unclear. Germline loops: CDR1 SGDLS, CDR2 YYNGEE. CDR3 length: 13 amino acids. The V gene lost 4 bases and the J gene lost 4 bases, with 9 bases spanning the gap. CDR3 in DNA: TGTGCCAGCAGCTCTCGAGGTTACAATGAGCAGTTCTTC. It specifies CASSSRGYNEQFF.

The J gene is TRBJ2-7, the V gene TRBV11-2; 8 bases line up with TRBD1. The V segment lost 9 bases and the J segment 4 bases; nucleotides outside the gene matches: 11. The CDR3 spans 14 residues. Per the germline V gene, CDR1 is SGHAT and CDR2 is FQNNGV. CDR3 sequence (DNA): TGTGCCAGTTCAGGCCCAGGGGGCATTTACGAGCAGTACTTC. It is translated as CASSGPGGIYEQYF.

V is TRBV10-3 and J is TRBJ2-7, with a tentative D call TRBD1 (5 bases). This CDR3 contains 15 residues. Germline CDR1 reads ENHRY; CDR2 reads SYGVKD. The germline V and J ends were trimmed by 8 bases and 3 bases, with 20 bases remaining between them. CDR3 protein: CAIGAAAPDFYEQYF. CDR3 in DNA: TGTGCCATCGGGGCTGCAGCCCCAGACTTCTACGAGCAGTACTTC.

The rearrangement joins TRBV12-3 or TRBV12-4 to TRBJ2-2; a possible D gene is TRBD2 (5 bases). Trimming shortened V by 3 bases and J by 7 bases, and 9 bases separated the two germline ends. The CDR3 runs to 13 residues. The chain's CDR3 is CASSFRESGELFF. The CDR3, as DNA: TGTGCCAGCAGTTTTAGGGAGAGCGGGGAGCTGTTTTTT.

The CDR3 protein is CASTSGGTSGTYEQYF. The CDR3 DNA reads as TGTGCCAGCACCTCGGGGGGGACTAGCGGGACCTACGAGCAGTACTTC. J is TRBJ2-7 and V is TRBV28, with 13 bases aligning to TRBD2. The germline V gene encodes CDR1 MDHEN and CDR2 SYDVKM. The J segment lost 2 bases and the V segment lost 7 bases, leaving 8 bases of the junction unmatched. CDR3 length: 16 residues.

The V call is TRBV4-1, the J call TRBJ2-7; a weak D match, TRBD1 (6 bases). CDR1 is MGHRA, CDR2 YSYEKL, per germline. The CDR3 has 15 residues. Trimming took off 1 base at V and 3 bases at J, with 13 bases between the two ends. DNA of the CDR3: TGCGCCAGCAGCCAAGTTTCAGGGGATGTCTACGAGCAGTACTTC. Encoded protein: CASSQVSGDVYEQYF.

The rearrangement links TRBV30 to TRBJ1-6; TRBD1 matches at 7 bases. This CDR3 is 15 amino acids long. Germline CDR1 and CDR2: GTSNPN and SVGIG (reference sequence). With 4 bases clipped from V and 7 bases from J, the junction kept 10 bases outside the gene matches. CDR3 in amino acids: CAWKDRGLGNSPLHF. For the CDR3, the DNA is TGTGCCTGGAAGGATAGGGGGCTGGGGAATTCACCCCTCCACTTT.

The DNA for the CDR3 is TGTGCCAGCAGCGACGACCCGGGAGGAAACACCATATATTTT. This sequence encodes CASSDDPGGNTIYF. The V and J genes are TRBV2 and TRBJ1-3; no firm D call. The V gene's germline CDR1 is SNHLY and CDR2 FYNNEI. V was cut by 6 bases and J by 4 bases, with 13 bases left in between. The CDR3 runs 14 residues.

The DNA of the CDR3 is TGCGCCAGCAGCCCCCAGGTTAGCGTGAACGAGCAGTTCTTC. Amino acid sequence: CASSPQVSVNEQFF. The chain joins TRBV5-1 to TRBJ2-1; tentative D call: TRBD2 (5 bases). Per the germline V gene, CDR1 is SGHRS and CDR2 is YFSETQ. With 4 bases removed from V and 10 bases from J, the gap between germline ends came to 18 bases. The CDR3 is made up of 14 amino acids.

The chain couples TRBV12-3 or TRBV12-4 to TRBJ1-3; perhaps TRBD1 as D (6 bases). V was pared by 5 bases and J by 4 bases, with 6 bases between. The CDR3 consists of 12 residues. The CDR3 DNA is TGTGCCAGCAGTGGACAGGGAAACACCATATATTTT. Its translation: CASSGQGNTIYF.

V usage is TRBV10-3 and J usage is TRBJ2-3; 14 nucleotides match TRBD2. Germline V gene lookup returns CDR1 ENHRY and CDR2 SYGVKD. V was clipped by 5 bases and J by 4 bases; unmatched bases: 5. This CDR3 has 16 residues. The DNA of the CDR3 is TGTGCCATCAGTTTGGGACTAGCGGGGGTTGCAGATACGCAGTATTTT. It yields the protein CAISLGLAGVADTQYF.

In this sample, this clone turned up once. This rearrangement joins TRBV7-2 to TRBJ2-7, with TRBD2 matching over 8 bases. Per germline, CDR1 SGHTA and CDR2 FQGNSA. This CDR3 has 15 amino acids. V trimming: 3 bases; J trimming: 3 bases; junction bases outside the gene matches: 7. The CDR3 coding sequence is TGTGCCAGCAGCTTCGGTCGGGGGGGAAACTACGAGCAGTACTTC. Translating it yields CASSFGRGGNYEQYF.

In this sample, this clone turned up a few times. The chain uses TRBV7-2 and TRBJ2-7, with 9 bases aligning to TRBD2. Germline V gives CDR1 SGHTA, CDR2 FQGNSA. Trimming removed 2 bases from V and 4 bases from J; junction bases left unmatched: 6. The CDR3 totals 15 residues. CDR3 region: CASSLQSSGGYEQYF. For the CDR3, the DNA is TGTGCCAGCAGCTTACAATCCAGCGGGGGGTACGAGCAGTACTTC.

J is TRBJ1-2 and V is TRBV16, with 7 bases aligning to TRBD1. This CDR3 spans 13 amino acids. V lost 4 bases, J lost 6 bases, and 5 bases stayed unmatched. The V gene's germline CDR1 is KGHSY and CDR2 FQNENV. CDR3 in amino acids: CASSRQGNHGYTF. CDR3 sequence (DNA): TGTGCCAGCAGCCGACAGGGAAACCATGGCTACACCTTC.

This chain connects TRBV28 to TRBJ1-1; 7 bases are a match to TRBD1. Looked up from germline, CDR1 is MDHEN and CDR2 is SYDVKM. The CDR3 runs 15 residues. Trimming removed 2 bases from V and 0 bases from J; junction bases left unmatched: 3. The CDR3 DNA reads as TGTGCCAGCAGTTTACCGGGACAGCTGAACACTGAAGCTTTCTTT. It translates to CASSLPGQLNTEAFF.

This clone has only one observation. The chain links TRBV27 to TRBJ1-6, with TRBD1 matching 7 bases. V trimming: 5 bases; J trimming: 8 bases; junction bases outside the gene matches: 6. CDR1 is MNHEY and CDR2 is SMNVEV in the germline V gene (reference sequence). The CDR3 sequence is 14 residues long. The CDR3 bases are TGTGCCAGCAGTCTCGGGACAGACTATTCACCCCTCCACTTT. It yields the protein CASSLGTDYSPLHF.

This clone appeared a few times. The chain uses TRBV19 and TRBJ1-5; 12 bases fit TRBD1. This CDR3 contains 15 residues. J lost 7 bases, V lost 5 bases, and 6 bases had no gene match. Germline V gene data show CDR1 as LNHDA and CDR2 as SQIVND (reference sequence). CDR3 loop: CASSHGTGGGQPQHF. As DNA, the CDR3 is TGTGCCAGTAGTCACGGGACAGGGGGCGGCCAGCCCCAGCATTTT.